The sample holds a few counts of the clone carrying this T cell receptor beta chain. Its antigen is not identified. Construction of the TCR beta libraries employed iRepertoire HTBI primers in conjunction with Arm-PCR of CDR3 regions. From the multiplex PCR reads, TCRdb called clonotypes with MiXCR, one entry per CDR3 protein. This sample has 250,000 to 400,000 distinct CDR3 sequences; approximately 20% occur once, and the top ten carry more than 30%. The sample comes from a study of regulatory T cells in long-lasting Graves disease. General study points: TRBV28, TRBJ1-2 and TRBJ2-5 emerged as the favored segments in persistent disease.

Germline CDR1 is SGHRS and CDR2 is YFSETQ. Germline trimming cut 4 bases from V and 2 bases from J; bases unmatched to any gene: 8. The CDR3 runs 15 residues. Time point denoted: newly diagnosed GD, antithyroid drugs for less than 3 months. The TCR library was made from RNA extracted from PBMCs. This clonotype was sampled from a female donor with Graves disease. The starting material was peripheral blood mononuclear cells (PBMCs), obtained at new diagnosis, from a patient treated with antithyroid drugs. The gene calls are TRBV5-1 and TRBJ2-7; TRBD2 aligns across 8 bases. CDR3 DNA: TGCGCCAGCAGCCGGGCAACTAGCGGTCCCTACGAGCAGTACTTC. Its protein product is CASSRATSGPYEQYF.